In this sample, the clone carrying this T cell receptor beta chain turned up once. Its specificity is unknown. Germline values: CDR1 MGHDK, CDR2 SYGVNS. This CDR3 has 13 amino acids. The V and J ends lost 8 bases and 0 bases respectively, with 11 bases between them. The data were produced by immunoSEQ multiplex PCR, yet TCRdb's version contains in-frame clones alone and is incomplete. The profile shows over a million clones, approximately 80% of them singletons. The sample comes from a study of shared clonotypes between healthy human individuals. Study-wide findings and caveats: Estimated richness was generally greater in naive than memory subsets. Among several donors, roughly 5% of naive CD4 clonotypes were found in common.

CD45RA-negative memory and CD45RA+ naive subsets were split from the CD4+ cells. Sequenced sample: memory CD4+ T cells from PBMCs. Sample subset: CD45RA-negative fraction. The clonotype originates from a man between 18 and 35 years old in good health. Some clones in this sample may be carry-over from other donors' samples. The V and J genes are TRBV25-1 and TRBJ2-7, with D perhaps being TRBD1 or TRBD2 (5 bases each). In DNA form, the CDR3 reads TGTGCCAGCGGTGGTGGGGGCTCCTACGAGCAGTACTTC. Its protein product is CASGGGGSYEQYF.